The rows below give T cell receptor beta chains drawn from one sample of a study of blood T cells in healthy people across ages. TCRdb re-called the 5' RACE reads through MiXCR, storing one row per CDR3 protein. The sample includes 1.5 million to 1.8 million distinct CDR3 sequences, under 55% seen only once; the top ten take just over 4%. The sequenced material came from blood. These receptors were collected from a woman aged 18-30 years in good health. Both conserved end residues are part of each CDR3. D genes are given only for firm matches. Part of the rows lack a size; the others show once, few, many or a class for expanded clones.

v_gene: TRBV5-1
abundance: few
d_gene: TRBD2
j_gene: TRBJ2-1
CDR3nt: TGCGCCAGCAGGTCCCAGACTAGCCCCTGGGATGAGCAGTTCTTC
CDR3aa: CASRSQTSPWDEQFF

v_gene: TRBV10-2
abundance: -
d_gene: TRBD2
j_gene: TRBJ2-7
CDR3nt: TGCGCCAGCAGTGAGCCGACTAGCGGGGCCTACGAGCAGTACTTC
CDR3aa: CASSEPTSGAYEQYF

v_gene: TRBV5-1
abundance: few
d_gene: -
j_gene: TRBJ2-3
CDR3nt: TGCGCCAGCAGTAAGGTCGCGACGCAGTATTTT
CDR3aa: CASSKVATQYF

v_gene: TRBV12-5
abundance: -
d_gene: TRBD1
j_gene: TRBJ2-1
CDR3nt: TGTGCTACACGTGCTAGGGGGCCCAATGAGCAGTTCTTC
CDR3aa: CATRARGPNEQFF

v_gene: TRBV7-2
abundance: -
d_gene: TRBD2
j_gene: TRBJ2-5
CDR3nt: TGTGCCAGCAATCTCCAAGGAGGACTAGCAGAAGAGACCCAGTACTTC
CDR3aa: CASNLQGGLAEETQYF

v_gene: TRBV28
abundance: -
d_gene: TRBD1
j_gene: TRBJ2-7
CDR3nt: TGTGCCACGGGCGTAGGACAGGCCTGCGAGCAGTACTTC
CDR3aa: CATGVGQACEQYF

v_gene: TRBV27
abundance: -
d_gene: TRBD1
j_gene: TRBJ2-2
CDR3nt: TGTGCCAGCAGTCCACTGCCCGGGACAGAGAACACCGGGGAGCTGTTTTTT
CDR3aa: CASSPLPGTENTGELFF

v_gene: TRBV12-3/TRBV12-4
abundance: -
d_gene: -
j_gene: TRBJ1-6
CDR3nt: TGTGCCAGCAGTGGACGGGGGTTTGGACCCCTCCACTTT
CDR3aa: CASSGRGFGPLHF

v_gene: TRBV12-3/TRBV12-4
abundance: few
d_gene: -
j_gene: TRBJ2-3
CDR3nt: TGTGCCAGCAGTTTTGGGTATCGGGCAGATACGCAGTATTTT
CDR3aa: CASSFGYRADTQYF

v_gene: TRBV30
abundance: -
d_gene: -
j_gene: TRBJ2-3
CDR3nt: TGTGCCTGGAGTGGCCTTTCCGATACGCAGTATTTT
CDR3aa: CAWSGLSDTQYF

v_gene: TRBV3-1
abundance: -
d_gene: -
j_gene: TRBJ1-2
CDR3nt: TGTGCCAGCAGCCGCGCTCGGGGATTTGGCTACACCTTC
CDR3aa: CASSRARGFGYTF

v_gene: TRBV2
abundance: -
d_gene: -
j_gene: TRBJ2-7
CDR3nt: TGTGCCAGCAGTGAAGCTACGGGACATTACGAGCAGTACTTC
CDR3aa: CASSEATGHYEQYF

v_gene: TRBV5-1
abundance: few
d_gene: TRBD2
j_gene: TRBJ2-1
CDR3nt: TGCGCCAGCAGCTCCACTAGCGCAAGCTCCTACAATGAGCAGTTCTTC
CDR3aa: CASSSTSASSYNEQFF

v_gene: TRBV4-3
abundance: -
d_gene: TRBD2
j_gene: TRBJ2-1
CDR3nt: TGCGCCAGCAGCCAGACTAGCGGGAGTGTAGGCAATGAGCAGTTCTTC
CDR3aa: CASSQTSGSVGNEQFF

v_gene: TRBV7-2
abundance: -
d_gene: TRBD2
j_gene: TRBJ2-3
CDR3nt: TGTGCCGGCTCGCGGACTAGCGGGGCCACAGATACGCAGTATTTT
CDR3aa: CAGSRTSGATDTQYF

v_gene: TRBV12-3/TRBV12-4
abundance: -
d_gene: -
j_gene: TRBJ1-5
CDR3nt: TGTGCCAGCACCCCGGGACGGTCCAATCAGCCCCAGCATTTT
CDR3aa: CASTPGRSNQPQHF

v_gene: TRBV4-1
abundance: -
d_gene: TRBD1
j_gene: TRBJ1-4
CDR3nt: TGCGCCAGCAGCCAAGAGGGGGGGACAGGGAATGAAAAACTGTTTTTT
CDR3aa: CASSQEGGTGNEKLFF

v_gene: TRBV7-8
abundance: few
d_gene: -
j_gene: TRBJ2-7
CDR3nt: TGTGCCAGCAGCTTGACGGGGGGCGCGGACGAGCAGTACTTC
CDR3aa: CASSLTGGADEQYF

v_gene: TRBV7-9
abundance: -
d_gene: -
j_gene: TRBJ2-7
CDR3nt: TGTGCCAGCAGCCCCGAGGGGACCCCCTACGAGCAGTACTTC
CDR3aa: CASSPEGTPYEQYF

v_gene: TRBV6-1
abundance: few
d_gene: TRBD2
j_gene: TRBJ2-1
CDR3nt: TGTGCCAGCAGTGAAATAGGGCTAGCGGGGGGGCCTAGGAATGAGCAGTTCTTC
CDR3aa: CASSEIGLAGGPRNEQFF